The 10 T cell receptor beta chains given below trace back to one sample, sequenced in a study of graft-versus-host responses after intestinal transplantation. No antigens are known for them. Assay: immunoSEQ multiplex PCR; the TCRdb copy retains only in-frame clones and omits some. The data contain under 90,000 clones, 90% of them singletons. This material consisted of unstimulated CD8+ T cells sorted from spleen or lymph node cells, taken before transplant. These receptors were collected from a human donor who was the organ donor for an intestinal transplant.

The V and J genes are TRBV28 and TRBJ1-3; TRBD1 aligns across 7 bases. The CDR3 is 17 amino acids. The germline CDR1 and CDR2 sequences are MDHEN and SYDVKM. Trimming took 3 bases from V and 0 from J; bases not matched to a gene: 8. DNA for the CDR3: TGTGCCAGCAGTTTCGGACAGGCCATATACTCTGGAAACACCATATATTTT. Translating it yields CASSFGQAIYSGNTIYF.

The rearrangement links TRBV29-1 to TRBJ2-1, with TRBD2 identical over 7 bases. This CDR3 comprises 12 residues. Germline V lookup: CDR1 SQVTM, CDR2 ANQGSEA. V trimming: 7 bases; J trimming: 7 bases; junction bases outside the gene matches: 7. The CDR3 reads CSGSGPGNEQFF. The CDR3, as DNA: TGCAGCGGTAGCGGGCCAGGAAATGAGCAGTTCTTC.

The chain couples TRBV5-6 to TRBJ1-2; 9 bases fit TRBD1. Germline CDR1 is SGHDT and CDR2 is YYEEEE. The CDR3 sequence is 15 residues long. V lost 3 bases to trimming and J lost 3 bases; unmatched junction nucleotides: 6. The CDR3 reads CASSSPGQGHYGYTF. DNA of the CDR3: TGTGCCAGCAGCTCTCCGGGACAGGGACACTATGGCTACACCTTC.

V usage is TRBV15 and J usage is TRBJ1-6, with D unresolved. Trimming stripped 0 bases from V and 7 bases from J, with 10 bases between. This CDR3 comprises 15 residues. CDR1 and CDR2 (germline): LNHNV, YYDKDF (reference sequence). The CDR3 DNA reads TGTGCCACCAGCAGAGATCGAAACGAGAATTCACCCCTCCACTTT. As protein: CATSRDRNENSPLHF.

This clone was seen a single time. CDR3 sequence reads: CATSILWTEQFF. In DNA, the CDR3 is TGTGCCACCAGCATCCTCTGGACAGAGCAGTTCTTC. This rearrangement joins TRBV15 to TRBJ2-1; weak D call: TRBD1 (5 bases). Germline V gene lookup returns CDR1 LNHNV and CDR2 YYDKDF (reference sequence). The ends were cut back, 4 bases at V and 10 bases at J, with 11 bases in the middle. The CDR3 has 12 amino acids.

CDR3 sequence reads: CASSEESGRGDTEAFF. The CDR3 DNA sequence: TGTGCCAGCAGTGAAGAATCGGGCAGGGGGGACACTGAAGCTTTCTTT. The rearrangement links TRBV6-1 to TRBJ1-1, with 7 bases lining up with TRBD1. The germline V gene has CDR1 MNHNS and CDR2 SASEGT. The CDR3 runs to 16 residues. Trimming cost V 1 base and J 3 bases; bases outside gene matches: 8.

The V and J genes are TRBV9 and TRBJ1-1, with 9 bases identical to TRBD1. V dropped 3 bases and J dropped 5; count of bases not matched to a gene: 5. The CDR3 covers 14 residues. Germline V lookup: CDR1 SGDLS, CDR2 YYNGEE. The CDR3 region is CASSGQGGRTEAFF. The CDR3 DNA reads TGTGCCAGCAGCGGACAGGGGGGAAGGACTGAAGCTTTCTTT.

The CDR3 is CASSNTGVSSYNEQFF. The DNA of the CDR3 is TGTGCCAGCAGCAATACAGGGGTAAGCTCCTACAATGAGCAGTTCTTC. This sequence joins TRBV7-6 and TRBJ2-1; 7 bases match TRBD1. The CDR3 is 16 amino acids. The V gene end was trimmed by 5 bases and the J gene end by 0 bases; junction bases not matched to a gene: 7. CDR1 is SGHVS, CDR2 FNYEAQ, per germline.

The V and J genes are TRBV18 and TRBJ1-1; a weak D match, TRBD1 (5 bases). This CDR3 comprises 14 residues. Germline CDR1 is KGHSH and CDR2 is LQKENI. V lost 3 bases and J lost 1, with 9 bases in between. CDR3 sequence reads: CASSPGTENTEAFF. DNA for the CDR3: TGTGCCAGCTCACCCGGGACTGAGAACACTGAAGCTTTCTTT. Drawing the rest from reference TRBV18 and TRBJ1-1, the complete variable domain is NAGVMQNPRHLVRRRGQEARLRCSPMKGHSHVYWYRQLPEEGLKFMVYLQKENIIDESGMPKERFSAEFPKEGPSILRIQQVVRGDSAAYFCASSPGTENTEAFFGQGTRLTVV.

V gene TRBV18 combines with J gene TRBJ1-2; D is perhaps TRBD1 (6 bases). CDR3 size: 15 residues. Germline V CDR1 and CDR2: KGHSH, LQKENI. Trimming took off 2 bases at V and 6 bases at J, with 16 bases between the two ends. The CDR3 is CASSPTRAGGNGYTF. In nucleotides, the CDR3 is TGTGCCAGCTCACCAACCCGTGCTGGGGGCAATGGCTACACCTTC.